This entry lists 27 T cell receptor beta chains sequenced from one sample in a study of Ad26.COV2.S vaccination and SARS-CoV-2 variants. Treatment denoted: about 20 received Ad26.COV2.S at low or high dose, single or two shots; a few received placebo; per-sample allocation not given. Material that was analyzed had been drawn on day 63 after the first vaccine or placebo injection. Measured with immunoSEQ multiplex PCR; TCRdb has only the in-frame clones, and not every one. The table includes approximately 450,000 clones, approximately 90% detected once. The sequencing here drew on peripheral blood, taken in a trial of Ad26.COV2.S vaccine versus placebo. The receptors shown here come from a person between 18 and 65 years old who received the Ad26.COV2.S COVID-19 vaccine or a placebo.

This rearrangement joins TRBV10-3 to TRBJ2-1, with TRBD2 identical over 7 bases. This CDR3 has 17 residues. The J segment lost 2 bases and the V segment lost 0 bases, leaving 7 bases of the junction unmatched. Germline V gene lookup returns CDR1 ENHRY and CDR2 SYGVKD. The CDR3 region is CAISESEVREPYNEQFF. CDR3 nucleotide sequence: TGTGCCATCAGTGAGTCGGAGGTGCGGGAGCCCTACAATGAGCAGTTCTTC.

The chain recombines TRBV18 with TRBJ1-1, with D hard to call. Trimming left V 1 base short and J 3 bases short, with 12 bases between. The germline V gene encodes CDR1 KGHSH and CDR2 LQKENI. This CDR3 spans 15 amino acids. CDR3 in amino acids: CASSPHEVTHTEAFF. The CDR3, as DNA: TGTGCCAGCTCACCACATGAGGTCACCCACACTGAAGCTTTCTTT.

The rearrangement links TRBV5-4 to TRBJ2-7, with TRBD2 identical over 11 bases. Germline V lookup: CDR1 SGHNT, CDR2 YYREEE (reference sequence). This CDR3 is 14 amino acids long. V was clipped by 2 bases and J by 3 bases; unmatched bases: 1. CDR3 nucleotides: TGTGCCAGCAGCTTTGGACTAGCGGGCTACGAGCAGTACTTC. Translated, it gives CASSFGLAGYEQYF.

The chain employs TRBV6-5 and TRBJ2-5; TRBD1 matches at 8 bases. The CDR3 runs 12 residues. V lost 6 bases to trimming and J lost 4 bases; unmatched junction nucleotides: 1. Per the germline V gene, CDR1 is MNHEY and CDR2 is SVGAGI. CDR3 DNA: TGTGCCAGCAGGACAGGGGCAGAGACCCAGTACTTC. Its protein is CASRTGAETQYF.

The V call is TRBV20-1, the J call TRBJ2-3; D is unresolved. Germline V gene lookup returns CDR1 DFQATT and CDR2 SNEGSKA (reference sequence). V lost 3 bases and J 7 bases, leaving 5 bases between the germline ends. CDR3 size: 10 residues. The CDR3 loop reads CSASHNTQYF. The CDR3 DNA is TGCAGTGCTAGTCATAATACGCAGTATTTT.

DNA for the CDR3: TGTGCCAGCAGCTTCCCCTCCAAACTTAGAGTCAGCTCCAATCAGCCCCAGCATTTT. Translated, it gives CASSFPSKLRVSSNQPQHF. The chain couples TRBV28 to TRBJ1-5; D unresolved. The CDR3 spans 19 residues. Trimming took 6 bases from V and 3 from J, leaving 27 bases between them. CDR1 is MDHEN and CDR2 is SYDVKM in the germline V gene.

CDR3 sequence reads: CASSNRDFHYNEQFF. CDR3 nucleotide sequence: TGTGCCAGCAGCAACCGGGACTTTCACTACAATGAGCAGTTCTTC. The J gene is TRBJ2-1, the V gene TRBV7-8, with a tentative D call TRBD2 (6 bases). The CDR3 contains 15 residues. The ends were cut back, 5 bases at V and 3 bases at J, with 14 bases in the middle. Germline V lookup: CDR1 SGHVS, CDR2 FQNEAQ.

The rearrangement links TRBV28 to TRBJ1-2; 7 positions agree with TRBD1. The V gene end was trimmed by 6 bases and the J gene end by 0 bases; junction bases not matched to a gene: 4. Germline CDR1 is MDHEN and CDR2 is SYDVKM. This CDR3 has 14 residues. CDR3 residues: CASRTTGTNYGYTF. As DNA, the CDR3 is TGTGCCAGCAGAACGACAGGGACTAACTATGGCTACACCTTC.

The chain uses TRBV9 and TRBJ2-7; TRBD1 matches 8 bases. The CDR3 has 14 residues. The V gene's germline CDR1 is SGDLS and CDR2 YYNGEE. With V trimmed by 2 bases and J by 2 bases, 3 bases remained unmatched. CDR3 in amino acids: CASSVGQETYEQYF. DNA of the CDR3: TGTGCCAGCAGCGTGGGACAGGAGACCTACGAGCAGTACTTC.

This rearrangement joins TRBV4-1 to TRBJ2-2; perhaps TRBD1 as D (6 bases). The CDR3 is made up of 14 amino acids. Germline CDR1 and CDR2: MGHRA and YSYEKL. Trimming shortened V by 3 bases and J by 6 bases, and 11 bases separated the two germline ends. CDR3 loop: CASSQGAGPGELFF. The CDR3 bases are TGCGCCAGCAGCCAGGGGGCCGGACCCGGGGAGCTGTTTTTT.

The V and J genes are TRBV4-2 and TRBJ2-3; 9 nucleotides match TRBD2. V was pared by 1 base and J by 2 bases, with 4 bases of the junction left unmatched. The CDR3 has 16 residues. CDR1 LGHNA and CDR2 YNFKEQ come from the germline V gene. The CDR3 region is CASSQALAGYTDTQYF. The CDR3 DNA reads as TGTGCCAGCAGCCAAGCCCTAGCGGGGTACACAGATACGCAGTATTTT.

The chain has TRBV12-3 or TRBV12-4 and TRBJ2-5, with 9 positions matching TRBD1. The ends lost 7 bases at V and 4 bases at J; junction bases unmatched: 4. The CDR3 contains 13 residues. The CDR3: CASTGQGGETQYF. The CDR3, as DNA: TGTGCCAGCACGGGACAGGGAGGAGAGACCCAGTACTTC.

This chain connects TRBV6-2 or TRBV6-3 to TRBJ1-6; no reliable D call. With 0 bases removed from V and 9 bases from J, the gap between germline ends came to 6 bases. Germline V lookup: CDR1 MNHEY, CDR2 SVGEGT. The CDR3 totals 13 residues. This CDR3 reads CASSYSTGSPLHF. In DNA form, the CDR3 reads TGTGCCAGCAGTTACTCGACGGGTTCACCCCTCCACTTT.

This clone was recorded only once. The chain joins TRBV11-2 to TRBJ2-2, with TRBD2 matching 7 bases. CDR3 length: 15 residues. Germline loops: CDR1 SGHAT, CDR2 FQNNGV. V shed 5 bases, J shed 6 bases, and the junction held 9 bases outside the gene matches. This chain's CDR3 is CASSGRLARSGELFF. Here the CDR3 DNA reads TGTGCCAGCAGCGGCAGACTAGCAAGGTCCGGGGAGCTGTTTTTT.

The chain uses TRBV7-6 and TRBJ2-1; D remains ambiguous. The V gene's germline CDR1 is SGHVS and CDR2 FNYEAQ. The V end was cut by 1 base, the J end by 6 bases, with 16 bases between. The CDR3 has 16 residues. The CDR3 reads CASSLGPTFSGNEQFF. In DNA, the CDR3 is TGTGCCAGCAGCTTAGGACCGACCTTCTCCGGCAATGAGCAGTTCTTC. The entire variable domain, with the rest obtained from reference TRBV7-6 and TRBJ2-1, is as follows: GAGVSQSPRYKVTKRGQDVALRCDPISGHVSLYWYRQALGQGPEFLTYFNYEAQQDKSGLPNDRFSAERPEGSISTLTIQRTEQRDSAMYRCASSLGPTFSGNEQFFGPGTRLTVL.

V and J are TRBV18 and TRBJ2-7; no clear D. The germline V gene encodes CDR1 KGHSH and CDR2 LQKENI. V gave up 2 bases and J gave up 3 bases, with 8 bases separating them. This CDR3 is built from 13 residues. Written as DNA, the CDR3 is TGTGCCAGCTCACCAGCCTTTCTCTACGAGCAGTACTTC. Translation: CASSPAFLYEQYF.

V usage is TRBV19 and J usage is TRBJ2-2; perhaps TRBD2 as D (6 bases). The CDR3 has 15 amino acids. V lost 6 bases, J lost 5 bases, and 16 bases lay in between. From germline, CDR1 is LNHDA and CDR2 SQIVND (reference sequence). The CDR3 DNA reads TGTGCCAGTAGCCCCTCGTCCCGGGGGACCGGGGAGCTGTTTTTT. Residues: CASSPSSRGTGELFF.

CDR3 loop: CAWTMTPTDTQYF. CDR3 in DNA: TGTGCCTGGACCATGACTCCCACAGATACGCAGTATTTT. The rearrangement uses TRBV30 and TRBJ2-3; no firm D call. V was shortened by 4 bases and J by 2 bases, with 10 bases between the two germline ends. Germline lookup yields CDR1 GTSNPN and CDR2 SVGIG (reference sequence). The CDR3 loop spans 13 amino acids.

The V gene is TRBV27, the J gene TRBJ2-7; 7 nucleotides agree with TRBD1. CDR3 length: 15 residues. Germline CDR1 reads MNHEY; CDR2 reads SMNVEV (reference sequence). Trimming took 5 bases from V and 6 from J; bases not matched to a gene: 13. Here the CDR3 DNA reads TGTGCCAGCAGTCCCTTCGGGCAGGGGGTATCCGAGCAGTACTTC. Its protein is CASSPFGQGVSEQYF.

The chain recombines TRBV10-1 with TRBJ2-1; 7 nucleotides agree with TRBD2. The ends lost 6 bases at V and 5 bases at J; junction bases unmatched: 10. There are 15 residues in the CDR3. Germline lookup yields CDR1 WNHNN and CDR2 SYGVQD (reference sequence). CDR3 sequence: CASSSLKRENNEQFF. In nucleotides, the CDR3 is TGCGCCAGCAGCTCTTTGAAGCGGGAAAACAATGAGCAGTTCTTC.

The rearrangement uses TRBV7-6 and TRBJ1-5, with D possibly being TRBD1 (6 bases). This CDR3 spans 13 amino acids. Trimming shortened V by 4 bases and J by 6 bases, and 10 bases separated the two germline ends. The germline CDR1 and CDR2 sequences are SGHVS and FNYEAQ. The CDR3 coding sequence is TGTGCCAGCAGCTACACAGGGCCTCAGCCCCAGCATTTT. Translation: CASSYTGPQPQHF.

J is TRBJ1-4 and V is TRBV30; TRBD1 agrees at 10 bases. Germline V CDR1 and CDR2: GTSNPN, SVGIG (reference sequence). Unmatched junction bases numbered 13, after V lost 0 bases and J lost 0 bases. This CDR3 is 20 amino acids long. CDR3 coding DNA: TGTGCCTGGAGTGTACAAGGGGACAGGGGATTCCTTGCAACTAATGAAAAACTGTTTTTT. It translates to CAWSVQGDRGFLATNEKLFF.

CDR3 loop: CASSDPAWGHEQYF. The CDR3 coding sequence is TGCGCCAGCAGTGACCCCGCCTGGGGGCACGAGCAGTACTTC. The J gene is TRBJ2-7, the V gene TRBV10-1; tentative D call: TRBD1 (6 bases). The CDR3 runs 14 residues. CDR1 WNHNN and CDR2 SYGVQD come from the germline V gene (reference sequence). Deletions cut 3 bases from V and 5 bases from J, with 14 bases between.

The chain links TRBV5-6 to TRBJ2-7; D might be TRBD1 (5 bases). With 1 base removed from V and 10 bases from J, the gap between germline ends came to 15 bases. The germline V gene encodes CDR1 SGHDT and CDR2 YYEEEE. This CDR3 is 13 amino acids long. CDR3 DNA: TGTGCCAGCAGCTTGCCAGGACCAGGGTTACAGTACTTC. Translation: CASSLPGPGLQYF. Full variable domain (outside the CDR3, taken from reference TRBV5-6 and TRBJ2-7): DAGVTQSPTHLIKTRGQQVTLRCSPKSGHDTVSWYQQALGQGPQFIFQYYEEEERQRGNFPDRFSGHQFPNYSSELNVNALLLGDSALYLCASSLPGPGLQYFGPGTRLTVT.

J is TRBJ2-7 and V is TRBV2; D could derive from TRBD1 or TRBD2 (5 bases each). Germline V lookup: CDR1 SNHLY, CDR2 FYNNEI. The CDR3 totals 14 residues. Trimming left V 6 bases short and J 7 bases short, with 19 bases between. The CDR3 reads CASRPTGATIEQYF. In nucleotides, the CDR3 is TGTGCCAGCAGACCGACCGGGGCAACGATTGAGCAGTACTTC.

This clone was detected once. The rearrangement links TRBV21-1 to TRBJ2-2. TRBV21-1 is assigned pseudogene status. The CDR3 runs 17 residues. Here the CDR3 reads CASSNQKKGRRTGELFF. The CDR3 nucleotides read TGTGCCAGCAGCAACCAAAAGAAGGGACGGCGAACCGGGGAGCTGTTTTTT.

This sequence joins TRBV29-1 and TRBJ2-7; TRBD2 might be the D (5 bases). Germline V lookup: CDR1 SQVTM, CDR2 ANQGSEA. The CDR3 loop spans 10 amino acids. Trimming removed 2 bases from V and 7 bases from J, with 6 bases in between. The CDR3 region is CSVETGEQYF. In DNA form, the CDR3 reads TGCAGCGTTGAAACGGGGGAGCAGTACTTC.